Listed below are T cell receptor beta chains from one sample, sequenced in a study of cytomegalovirus exposure and HLA in healthy donors. Assay: immunoSEQ multiplex PCR; the TCRdb copy retains only in-frame clones and omits some. Here the sample spans some 120,000 clones, 77% being singletons. The specimen was PBMCs. Receptor source: a man aged 18 to 30 in good health and CMV-seropositive. CDR3s include the opening cysteine and the closing phenylalanine or tryptophan. Each record gives: D gene, clone size, V gene, J gene, CDR3 protein, CDR3 DNA. D genes are given only for firm matches. Where a row states a size, it is once, few, many or the class of an expanded clone; other rows omit it.

-,-,TRBV28,TRBJ1-2,CASNGGDYGYTF,TGTGCCAGCAACGGGGGGGATTATGGCTACACCTTC
TRBD2,-,TRBV5-1,TRBJ2-3,CASSSSGNTDTQYF,TGCGCCAGCAGCTCTAGCGGCAACACAGATACGCAGTATTTT
-,-,TRBV28,TRBJ2-7,CASSGPPSLSYEQYF,TGTGCCAGCAGTGGGCCGCCGTCTCTCTCCTACGAGCAGTACTTC
-,-,TRBV2,TRBJ2-7,CASTRQESYEQYF,TGTGCCAGCACAAGACAGGAGTCCTACGAGCAGTACTTC
TRBD1,once,TRBV6-5,TRBJ2-5,CASSSYRGQETQYF,TGTGCCAGCAGTTCTTACAGGGGCCAAGAGACCCAGTACTTC
TRBD2,-,TRBV5-1,TRBJ2-3,CASSRGLGGTDTQYF,TGCGCCAGCAGTCGAGGACTAGGAGGCACAGATACGCAGTATTTT
-,-,TRBV15,TRBJ2-5,CATSSPDQETQYF,TGTGCCACCAGCAGCCCGGACCAAGAGACCCAGTACTTC
TRBD1,-,TRBV5-1,TRBJ2-1,CASSFTGQGYNEQFF,TGCGCCAGCAGCTTTACGGGACAGGGGTACAATGAGCAGTTCTTC
TRBD1,-,TRBV27,TRBJ1-1,CASSPGGAPTEAFF,TGTGCCAGCAGTCCAGGGGGCGCGCCCACTGAAGCTTTCTTT
-,-,TRBV28,TRBJ2-2,CASSRFWTESTGELFF,TGTGCCAGCAGCCGGTTTTGGACTGAATCCACCGGGGAGCTGTTTTTT
-,-,TRBV27,TRBJ2-7,CASRRERSGEQYF,TGTGCCAGCAGACGGGAGAGGTCGGGCGAGCAGTACTTC
TRBD2,-,TRBV5-4,TRBJ2-1,CASSPTSGGAGSYNEQFF,TGTGCCAGCAGCCCGACTAGCGGGGGGGCCGGCTCCTACAATGAGCAGTTCTTC
TRBD2,-,TRBV5-4,TRBJ2-3,CASSFGGTSGGYAWDTQYF,TGTGCCAGCAGCTTTGGCGGGACTAGCGGGGGATATGCATGGGATACGCAGTATTTT
TRBD2,-,TRBV4-1,TRBJ2-7,CASSQTSGNHYEQYF,TGCGCCAGCAGCCAGACTAGCGGGAATCACTACGAGCAGTACTTC
-,-,TRBV5-4,TRBJ1-1,CASSLGTVNTEAFF,TGTGCCAGCAGCTTGGGGACAGTAAACACTGAAGCTTTCTTT
TRBD1,once,TRBV9,TRBJ1-5,CASSVGGGGGQPQHF,TGTGCCAGCAGCGTAGGTGGAGGGGGCGGGCAGCCCCAGCATTTT
-,-,TRBV7-3,TRBJ2-4,CASSSQKGAKNIQYF,TGTGCCAGCAGCTCCCAAAAGGGGGCCAAAAACATTCAGTACTTC
TRBD1,-,TRBV7-8,TRBJ1-5,CASSLGTADQPQHF,TGTGCCAGCAGCCTTGGGACAGCGGATCAGCCCCAGCATTTT
-,-,TRBV10-1,TRBJ1-2,CASSPGDLLDYGYTF,TGCGCCAGCTCTCCGGGGGACCTTTTAGACTATGGCTACACCTTC
-,-,TRBV5-1,TRBJ1-2,CASSLAGRVGYGYTF,TGCGCCAGCAGCTTGGCCGGCAGGGTGGGCTATGGCTACACCTTC
-,-,TRBV14,TRBJ2-7,CASSQDKGGGPYEQYF,TGTGCCAGCAGCCAAGACAAGGGGGGGGGCCCGTACGAGCAGTACTTC
TRBD1,-,TRBV6-6,TRBJ1-5,CASSDRGNQPQHF,TGTGCCAGCAGTGACAGGGGAAATCAGCCCCAGCATTTT
-,-,TRBV4-1,TRBJ1-5,CASSQAPGGLNQPQHF,TGCGCCAGCAGCCAAGCCCCAGGAGGTCTTAATCAGCCCCAGCATTTT
-,-,TRBV5-6,TRBJ2-7,CASSLSGRGAYEQYF,TGTGCCAGCAGCTTGTCTGGCAGGGGGGCATACGAGCAGTACTTC
TRBD1,-,TRBV5-6,TRBJ1-2,CASSLPGQEHYGYTF,TGTGCCAGCAGCTTACCGGGACAGGAACACTATGGCTACACCTTC
-,-,TRBV4-2,TRBJ2-1,CASSQAGVGHNEQFF,TGTGCCAGCAGCCAAGCGGGAGTCGGGCACAATGAGCAGTTCTTC
-,few,TRBV29-1,TRBJ2-7,CSVEPGVDEQYF,TGCAGCGTTGAACCGGGAGTGGACGAGCAGTACTTC
TRBD2,-,TRBV2,TRBJ2-1,CASRTSGGPLNEQFF,TGTGCCAGCAGGACCAGCGGGGGGCCGCTCAATGAGCAGTTCTTC
TRBD2,-,TRBV11-3,TRBJ2-7,CASSSGTTRHEQYF,TGTGCCAGCAGCTCCGGGACTACACGACACGAGCAGTACTTC
-,-,TRBV7-3,TRBJ2-7,CASSLTPGAGSEQYF,TGTGCCAGCAGCTTAACCCCAGGGGCCGGCAGCGAGCAGTACTTC
TRBD1,-,TRBV19,TRBJ2-7,CASSRDRGPYEQYF,TGTGCCAGTAGCCGGGACAGGGGACCCTACGAGCAGTACTTC
-,-,TRBV2,TRBJ1-5,CATQGAGVGQPQHF,TGTGCCACTCAGGGCGCCGGTGTAGGTCAGCCCCAGCATTTT
-,-,TRBV19,TRBJ1-2,CASSIQAGNYGYTF,TGTGCCAGTAGTATACAGGCAGGAAACTATGGCTACACCTTC
-,-,TRBV6-1,TRBJ1-2,CASSGTWGANYGYTF,TGTGCCAGCAGTGGTACGTGGGGAGCTAACTATGGCTACACCTTC
TRBD1,-,TRBV11-2,TRBJ1-1,CASSPDRGQDTEAFF,TGTGCCAGCAGCCCGGACAGGGGGCAGGATACTGAAGCTTTCTTT
TRBD2,-,TRBV6-4,TRBJ2-1,CASSDQRGGYNEQFF,TGTGCCAGCAGTGACCAGCGGGGGGGTTACAATGAGCAGTTCTTC
TRBD1,-,TRBV7-8,TRBJ1-5,CASSLGPDRGYQPQHF,TGTGCCAGCAGCTTAGGCCCGGACAGGGGTTATCAGCCCCAGCATTTT
TRBD2,-,TRBV7-9,TRBJ2-7,CASRSGTTYEQYF,TGTGCCAGCAGATCCGGGACTACCTACGAGCAGTACTTC
-,-,TRBV7-9,TRBJ2-5,CASTLSETQYF,TGTGCCAGCACCTTATCGGAGACCCAGTACTTC
TRBD1,-,TRBV18,TRBJ1-1,CASSPSTGAWEDTEAFF,TGTGCCAGCTCACCGTCCACAGGGGCCTGGGAGGACACTGAAGCTTTCTTT
TRBD1,-,TRBV19,TRBJ2-2,CASSPGTARNTGELFF,TGTGCCAGTAGTCCCGGGACAGCCAGAAACACCGGGGAGCTGTTTTTT
TRBD1,-,TRBV6-5,TRBJ1-1,CASRQGAITEAFF,TGTGCCAGCAGACAGGGGGCGATCACTGAAGCTTTCTTT
-,-,TRBV6-1,TRBJ1-1,CASTLQSMNTEAFF,TGTGCCAGCACCCTACAGTCTATGAACACTGAAGCTTTCTTT
TRBD1,-,TRBV14,TRBJ1-2,CASSLGQTPWGYTF,TGTGCCAGCAGCCTGGGACAGACACCCTGGGGCTACACCTTC
TRBD2,-,TRBV7-3,TRBJ2-3,CASSLTQAGGSGNTQYF,TGTGCCAGCAGCTTAACCCAAGCGGGAGGGAGCGGGAATACGCAGTATTTT
-,-,TRBV15,TRBJ1-4,CATSRDRTPQGNEKLFF,TGTGCCACCAGCAGAGATAGGACACCTCAGGGGAATGAAAAACTGTTTTTT
TRBD1,once,TRBV12-5,TRBJ1-2,CASGLAGQEVRGYTF,TGTGCTAGTGGTTTGGCGGGACAGGAGGTACGTGGCTACACCTTC
TRBD1,-,TRBV27,TRBJ1-2,CASSMDRAGYGYTF,TGTGCCAGCAGTATGGACAGGGCGGGTTATGGCTACACCTTC